This record looks at one T cell receptor (beta chain) sequence and its context. The antigen remains undetermined. Graves' hyperthyroidism qualified as stable when ophthalmopathy did not progress within 18 months. Researchers barred patients who had uncontrolled infection, other autoimmune disease, pregnancy or lactation. Amplification yielded TCR beta CDR3 regions, with RNA transcripts as the source. The study used the HTBI primer set for a first-round RT-PCR of the TCR CDR3. From the multiplex PCR reads, TCRdb called clonotypes with MiXCR, one entry per CDR3 protein. The sample has some 560,000 distinct CDR3 sequences; around a sixth are singletons. These data come from a study of T cells in Graves' hyperthyroidism and ophthalmopathy. Study findings and constraints: Blood also showed most of the thyroid clonotypes that were expanded above 0.001.

Germline V gene data show CDR1 as WNHNN and CDR2 as SYGVQD (reference sequence). J was trimmed by 10 bases and V by 6 bases; bases with no gene match: 2. The CDR3 totals 12 residues. The chain couples TRBV10-1 to TRBJ1-6; 8 bases agree with TRBD1. This receptor was identified in a woman aged 30 to 39 with Graves' hyperthyroidism. Sequencing was carried out using blood. CDR3: CASRDRESPLHF. In DNA form, the CDR3 reads TGCGCCAGCAGGGACAGGGAATCACCCCTCCACTTT.